Below, one T cell receptor (beta chain) is given with its context. In its sample, this clonotype was seen a few times. Its antigen is still unknown. No base qualities exist here, and no much larger clone lies one base off it. This sample is part of a study of T-cell memory formation after mild COVID-19 (dated by TCRdb to the early 2020s). Describing the broader study: Most TCR sequence clusters were specific to one of the two donors. The cohort was made up of two young adult volunteers, one female and one male, who were previously healthy. T-cell clones expanding and contracting after mild COVID-19 in two donors were tracked by longitudinal TCRalpha and TCRbeta repertoire sequencing. The research as a whole found: Clones contracting from day 15 to 85 had balanced CD4/CD8 phenotypes, while a second wave expanding from day 15 to 37 was biased towards CD4+. The study included only a couple of mild cases, and larger cohorts that include severe cases with pre-infection samples were judged to be necessary. Contracting CD4+ clones turned up mainly in the CM and EM memory subsets, whereas EMRA was where CD8+ clones were enriched. Some responding clones were detected in pre-infection memory, suggesting pre-existing cross-reactive memory T cells joined the SARS-CoV-2 response. SARS-CoV-2 specificity was not confirmed for the second-wave clones peaking on day 37.

Sequenced on an Illumina NovaSeq 6000. TCRalpha and TCRbeta cDNA libraries were built by 5'RACE with constant-segment primers, adding sample barcodes and unique molecular identifiers. Trizol reagent was used to extract RNA from every sample. Libraries were amplified in two PCR steps, with a second sample barcode and Illumina TruSeq adapters added in the second step. Sequencing of the libraries was done on an Illumina NovaSeq, producing 2 x 150 bp paired-end reads. The authors' analysis ran thus. With migec v1.2.7, reads were demultiplexed and then collapsed into UMI-guided consensus sequences. Using mixcr v2.1.11, the UMI consensuses were aligned to TRA and TRB V and J templates and assembled into clonotypes. Clonotypes were classified as expanded or contracted when called significant by both edgeR and NoisET, with noise models trained on biological replicates. edgeR calls used a false discovery rate-adjusted p below 0.01 and a log2 fold-change threshold of 1. PCA with hierarchical clustering of max-normalized trajectories of the 1000 most abundant clonotypes was used as exploratory dynamics analysis. Separately sequenced CD4+ and CD8+ repertoires were used to assign the CD4 or CD8 phenotype of responding clones. TCRdb reran the public reads through fastp at Q25 and MiXCR, keeping productive beta chains. Here each entry gathers all rows of one CDR3 protein and keeps the most common genes and DNA. These V and J calls derive from TCRdb rather than the authors' analysis. This sample comprises over 250,000 distinct CDR3 sequences, about 16% of them detected only once. The ten largest clones represent about a fifth of the sample.

Ficoll-Paque density gradient centrifugation was the method used to isolate PBMCs. Sequencing was done on a sample of PBMCs or a T cell subset sorted from them (not recorded which). The TCR sequence derives from a young man who had mild COVID-19 (a few samples of this study predate the infection). The sample titles of this study are shuffled in the database, so cell type and time point are left out; the donor was told from shared clones.

CDR3 loop: CASSYRLNTEAFF. Read as DNA, the sequence is TGTGCCAGCAGTTACAGATTGAACACTGAAGCTTTCTTT. This receptor chain uses TRBV6-5 and TRBJ1-1; there is no confident call for the D gene. CDR1 and CDR2 are drawn from the germline V gene: MNHEY, SVGAGI. From the cysteine up to the phenylalanine, the CDR3 has a length of 13 residues. Kept here is only the CDR3 DNA, which spans 39 bases and is read in frame from base 1. Trimming removed 2 bases from V and 0 bases from J, leaving 4 bases between the germline ends.